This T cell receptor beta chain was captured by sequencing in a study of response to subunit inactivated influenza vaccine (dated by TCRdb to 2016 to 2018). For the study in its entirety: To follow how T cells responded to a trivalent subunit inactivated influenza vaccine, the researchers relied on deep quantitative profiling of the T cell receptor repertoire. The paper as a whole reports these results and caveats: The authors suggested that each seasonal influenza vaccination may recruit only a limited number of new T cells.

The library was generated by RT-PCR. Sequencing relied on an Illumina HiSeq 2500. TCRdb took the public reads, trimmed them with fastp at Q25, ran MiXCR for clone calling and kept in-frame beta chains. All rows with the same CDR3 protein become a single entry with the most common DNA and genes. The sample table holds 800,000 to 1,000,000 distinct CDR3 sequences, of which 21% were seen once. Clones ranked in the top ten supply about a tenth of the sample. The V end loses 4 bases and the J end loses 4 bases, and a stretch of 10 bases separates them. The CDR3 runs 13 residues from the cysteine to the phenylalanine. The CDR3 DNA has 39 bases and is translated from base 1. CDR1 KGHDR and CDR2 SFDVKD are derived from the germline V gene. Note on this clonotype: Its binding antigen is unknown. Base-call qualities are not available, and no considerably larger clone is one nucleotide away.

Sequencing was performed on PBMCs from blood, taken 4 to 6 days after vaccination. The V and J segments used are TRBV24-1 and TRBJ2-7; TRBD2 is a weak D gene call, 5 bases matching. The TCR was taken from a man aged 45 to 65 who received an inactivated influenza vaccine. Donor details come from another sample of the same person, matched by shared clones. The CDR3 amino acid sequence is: CATSDPPGYEQYF. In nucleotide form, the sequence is TGTGCCACCAGTGACCCCCCGGGGTACGAGCAGTACTTC.